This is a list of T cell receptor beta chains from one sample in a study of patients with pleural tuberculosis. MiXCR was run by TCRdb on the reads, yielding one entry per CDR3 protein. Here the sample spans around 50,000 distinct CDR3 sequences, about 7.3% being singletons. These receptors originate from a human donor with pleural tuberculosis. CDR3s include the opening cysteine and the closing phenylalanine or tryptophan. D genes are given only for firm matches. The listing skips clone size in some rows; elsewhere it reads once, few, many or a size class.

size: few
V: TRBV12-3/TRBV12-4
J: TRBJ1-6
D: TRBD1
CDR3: CASTPDLGTGENSPLHF
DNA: TGTGCCAGCACCCCTGATTTGGGGACAGGGGAGAATTCACCCCTCCACTTT

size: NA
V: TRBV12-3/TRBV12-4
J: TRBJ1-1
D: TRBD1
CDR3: CASSLGGTGRNTEAFF
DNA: TGTGCCAGCAGTTTAGGGGGGACAGGGAGGAACACTGAAGCTTTCTTT

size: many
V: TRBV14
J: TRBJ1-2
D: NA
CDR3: CASSQDTKAYGYTF
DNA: TGTGCCAGCAGCCAAGATACAAAGGCTTATGGCTACACCTTC

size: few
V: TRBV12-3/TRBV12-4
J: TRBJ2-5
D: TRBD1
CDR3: CASSPPGTGSETQYF
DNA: TGTGCTAGCAGTCCTCCCGGGACAGGGTCCGAGACCCAGTACTTC

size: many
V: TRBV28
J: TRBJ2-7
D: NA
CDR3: CASSSGTNYEQYF
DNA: TGTGCCAGCAGTTCCGGGACGAACTACGAGCAGTACTTC

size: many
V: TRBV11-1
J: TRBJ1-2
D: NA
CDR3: CASSPWGYGYTF
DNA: TGTGCCAGCAGCCCCTGGGGCTATGGCTACACCTTC

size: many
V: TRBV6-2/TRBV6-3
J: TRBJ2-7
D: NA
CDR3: CASSYSISTGALSYEQYF
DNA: TGTGCCAGCAGTTACTCGATCTCAACGGGAGCCCTCTCCTACGAGCAGTACTTC

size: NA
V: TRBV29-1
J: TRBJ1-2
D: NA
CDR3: CSVEGHRNYGYTF
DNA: TGCAGCGTGGAGGGACATAGGAACTATGGCTACACCTTC

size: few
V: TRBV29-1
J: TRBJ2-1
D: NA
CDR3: CSVEGWVTREQFF
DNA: TGCAGCGTTGAAGGATGGGTTACAAGGGAGCAGTTCTTC

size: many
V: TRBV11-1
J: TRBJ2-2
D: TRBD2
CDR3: CASSVTSGRTGELFF
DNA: TGTGCCAGCAGCGTGACTAGCGGGAGGACCGGGGAGCTGTTTTTT

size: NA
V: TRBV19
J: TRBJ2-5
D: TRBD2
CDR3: CASSRSPSGEETQYF
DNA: TGTGCCAGTAGTCGGAGTCCTAGCGGCGAAGAGACCCAGTACTTC

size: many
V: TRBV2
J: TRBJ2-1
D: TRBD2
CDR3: CASSVTSGSSYNEQFF
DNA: TGTGCCAGCAGTGTTACTAGCGGGAGCTCCTACAATGAGCAGTTCTTC

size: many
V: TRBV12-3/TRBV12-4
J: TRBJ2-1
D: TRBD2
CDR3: CASRLLAGSSYNEQFF
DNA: TGTGCCAGCAGGCTACTAGCGGGGAGCTCCTACAATGAGCAGTTCTTC

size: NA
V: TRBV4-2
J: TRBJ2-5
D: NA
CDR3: CASSLGGLKQETQYF
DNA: TGTGCCAGCAGCCTAGGAGGACTGAAACAAGAGACCCAGTACTTC

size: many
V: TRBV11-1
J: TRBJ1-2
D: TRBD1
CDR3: CASSLVRTGSGYGYTF
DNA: TGTGCCAGCAGCTTAGTCCGGACAGGTTCAGGGTATGGCTACACCTTC

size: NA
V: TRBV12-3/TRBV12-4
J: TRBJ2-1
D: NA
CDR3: CASSTYGGLRNEQFF
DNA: TGTGCCAGCAGTACCTATGGGGGGTTGAGGAATGAGCAGTTCTTC

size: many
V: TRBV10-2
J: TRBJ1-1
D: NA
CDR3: CASRYLNTEAFF
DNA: TGCGCCAGCAGATACCTGAACACTGAAGCTTTCTTT

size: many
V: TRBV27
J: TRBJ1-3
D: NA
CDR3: CASREPGRGNTIYF
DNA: TGTGCCAGCAGAGAGCCGGGACGGGGAAACACCATATATTTT

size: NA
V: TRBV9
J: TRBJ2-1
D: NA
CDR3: CASSAESSYNEQFF
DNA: TGTGCCAGCAGCGCGGAGTCATCCTACAATGAGCAGTTCTTC

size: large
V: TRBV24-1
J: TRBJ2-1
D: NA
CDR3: CATGPRTNNNEQFF
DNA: TGTGCCACCGGCCCCAGGACTAACAACAATGAGCAGTTCTTC

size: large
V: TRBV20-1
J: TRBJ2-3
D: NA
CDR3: CSARVLSTDTQYF
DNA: TGCAGTGCTAGAGTCCTAAGCACAGATACGCAGTATTTT

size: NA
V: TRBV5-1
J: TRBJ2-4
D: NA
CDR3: CASSLDRGANDIQYF
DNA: TGCGCCAGCAGCTTGGATAGGGGAGCAAATGACATTCAGTACTTC

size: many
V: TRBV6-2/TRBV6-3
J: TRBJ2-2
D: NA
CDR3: CASSYPLMGELFF
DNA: TGTGCCAGCAGTTACCCGCTTATGGGGGAGCTGTTTTTT

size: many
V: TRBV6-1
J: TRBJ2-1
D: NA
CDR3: CASSEDFLREQFF
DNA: TGTGCCAGCAGTGAAGACTTTTTGAGAGAGCAGTTCTTC

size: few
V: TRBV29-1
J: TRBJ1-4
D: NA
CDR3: CSVWNEKLFF
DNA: TGCAGCGTGTGGAATGAAAAACTGTTTTTT

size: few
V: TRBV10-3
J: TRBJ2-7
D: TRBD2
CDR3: CAWTSGYEQYF
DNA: TGTGCTTGGACTAGCGGCTACGAGCAGTACTTC

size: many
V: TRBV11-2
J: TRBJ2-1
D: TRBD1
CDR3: CASSLGQQGNEQFF
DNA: TGTGCCAGCAGCTTAGGCCAACAGGGGAATGAGCAGTTCTTC

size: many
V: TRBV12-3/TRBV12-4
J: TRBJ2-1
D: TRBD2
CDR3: CASSLPSGAGSSYNEQFF
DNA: TGTGCCAGCAGTTTACCTAGCGGGGCGGGAAGCTCCTACAATGAGCAGTTCTTC

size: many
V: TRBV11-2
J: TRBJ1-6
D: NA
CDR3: CASSLEQGPLHF
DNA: TGTGCCAGCAGCTTAGAGCAGGGACCCCTCCACTTT

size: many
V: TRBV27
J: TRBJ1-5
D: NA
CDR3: CASSHRSNQPQHF
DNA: TGTGCCAGCAGCCACAGGAGTAATCAGCCCCAGCATTTT

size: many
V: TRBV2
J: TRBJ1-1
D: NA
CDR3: CASSAGRPTEAFF
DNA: TGTGCCAGCAGTGCGGGACGGCCCACTGAAGCTTTCTTT

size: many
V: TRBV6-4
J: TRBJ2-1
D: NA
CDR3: CASKDYPTNEQFF
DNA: TGTGCCAGCAAGGACTATCCGACCAATGAGCAGTTCTTC

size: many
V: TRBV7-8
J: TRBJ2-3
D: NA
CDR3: CASSLAGLADTQYF
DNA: TGTGCCAGCAGCTTAGCGGGGCTAGCAGATACGCAGTATTTT

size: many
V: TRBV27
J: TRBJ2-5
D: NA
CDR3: CASSGPQETQYF
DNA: TGTGCCAGCAGCGGGCCTCAAGAGACCCAGTACTTC

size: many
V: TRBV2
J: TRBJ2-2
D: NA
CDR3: CASSSSRSTGELFF
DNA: TGTGCCAGCAGTTCCTCCCGCTCCACCGGGGAGCTGTTTTTT

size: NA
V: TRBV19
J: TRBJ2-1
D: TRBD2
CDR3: CANTSGRGSYNEQFF
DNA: TGTGCCAATACTAGCGGGAGAGGATCCTACAATGAGCAGTTCTTC

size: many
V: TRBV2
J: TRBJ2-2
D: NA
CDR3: CASNSEGVLTGELFF
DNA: TGTGCCAGCAATTCCGAGGGTGTATTGACCGGGGAGCTGTTTTTT

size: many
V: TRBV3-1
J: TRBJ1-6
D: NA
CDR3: CASSLTGLRSPLHF
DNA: TGTGCCAGCAGCCTAACAGGGTTGCGTTCACCCCTCCACTTT

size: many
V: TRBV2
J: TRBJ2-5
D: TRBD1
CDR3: CASSADGQDEGQTQYF
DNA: TGTGCCAGCAGTGCCGACGGACAGGATGAGGGACAGACCCAGTACTTC

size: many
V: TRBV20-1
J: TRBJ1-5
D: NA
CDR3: CSARKQGGNQPQHF
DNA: TGCAGTGCTAGAAAACAGGGAGGCAATCAGCCCCAGCATTTT

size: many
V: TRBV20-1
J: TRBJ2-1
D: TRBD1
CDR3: CSATPGGSYNEQFF
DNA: TGCAGTGCTACGCCAGGGGGCTCCTACAATGAGCAGTTCTTC

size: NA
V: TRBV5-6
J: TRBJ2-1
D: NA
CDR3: CASSSPRLVNSEQFF
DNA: TGTGCCAGCAGCTCTCCCCGGCTAGTCAATAGTGAGCAGTTCTTC

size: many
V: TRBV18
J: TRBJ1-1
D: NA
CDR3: CASSPPHTGEAFF
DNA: TGTGCCAGCTCACCACCACACACAGGAGAAGCTTTCTTT

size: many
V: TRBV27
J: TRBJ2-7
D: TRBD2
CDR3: CASSLEITGREQYF
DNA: TGTGCCAGCAGTTTAGAAATCACCGGGAGGGAGCAGTACTTC

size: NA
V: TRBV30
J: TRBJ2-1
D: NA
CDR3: CAWSVRADDNEQFF
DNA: TGTGCCTGGAGTGTCCGAGCGGACGACAATGAGCAGTTCTTC

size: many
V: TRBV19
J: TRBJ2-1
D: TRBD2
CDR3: CASSTSGYSYNEQFF
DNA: TGTGCCAGTAGTACTAGCGGATACTCCTACAATGAGCAGTTCTTC

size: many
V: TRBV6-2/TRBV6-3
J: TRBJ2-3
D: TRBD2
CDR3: CASSYPGLAGVADTQYF
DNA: TGTGCCAGCAGTTACCCTGGACTAGCGGGAGTCGCAGATACGCAGTATTTT

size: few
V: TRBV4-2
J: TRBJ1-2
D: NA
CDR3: CASSPGLNYGYTF
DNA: TGTGCCAGCAGCCCGGGCCTCAACTATGGCTACACCTTC

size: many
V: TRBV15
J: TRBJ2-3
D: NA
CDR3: CATSRDRGQAGEDHTQYF
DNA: TGTGCCACCAGCAGAGATCGGGGACAGGCGGGAGAGGATCATACGCAGTATTTT

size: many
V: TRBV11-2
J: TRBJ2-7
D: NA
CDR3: CASSLGGGISYEQYF
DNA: TGTGCCAGCAGCTTGGGGGGCGGGATCTCCTACGAGCAGTACTTC